This T cell receptor (beta chain) was sequenced for a study of technical replicates of blood from a few donors. Germline V gives CDR1 GTSNPN, CDR2 SVGIG (reference sequence). Trimming took 0 bases from V and 7 from J; bases not matched to a gene: 7. CDR3 length: 15 amino acids. Generated by immunoSEQ multiplex PCR, the TCRdb table keeps only in-frame clones and is missing some. This table has tens of thousands of clones, around 92% appearing once. This chain joins TRBV30 and TRBJ2-7; 12 nucleotides line up with TRBD2. This receptor was identified in a human donor in good health. What was sequenced was T cells isolated from PBMCs. CDR3 in amino acids: CAWSVGLAGSEEQYF. The CDR3 nucleotides read TGTGCCTGGAGTGTCGGACTAGCGGGGTCGGAAGAGCAGTACTTC.